This T cell receptor (beta chain) was recovered during a study of cytomegalovirus exposure and HLA in healthy donors (dated by TCRdb to the late 2010s). Regarding the study in general: According to an earlier analysis of 587 of the donors, some 170 million T cells yielded 90 million to 140 million unique TCR beta sequences and around 300 Gb of sequence data. An early release covering 550 to 650 HLA-typed donors comprised approximately 300 gigabases of sequencing data and roughly 85 million unique TCR sequences. Of the roughly 400 genotyped donors, about 80% fell in the genetic ancestry cluster associated with self-reported Caucasian donors. Among several hundred genotyped donors of the cohort, an average of about 220,000 unique TCR beta nucleotide sequences was sequenced per donor, of which approximately 19% were non-productive. Every discovery cohort repertoire had been produced on one sequencing platform. The T cell repertoires of around 670 subjects were profiled by immunosequencing and related to cytomegalovirus serostatus. The later analysis used no new phenotypic data to find candidate immune exposures, relying instead on TCR beta sequences and their occurrence across donors. The number of typed donors differed by locus: about 620-640 for A, B, C, DRB1 and DQB1; approximately 520 for DQA1; over 600 for DPA1; and approximately 450 for DPB1. About five DR-DQ haplotypes were treated as single units for association and clustering because of strong linkage in the cohort. The study was designed to test whether signatures of past pathogen exposure could be identified by cataloging public T cell receptors. In an earlier analysis of roughly 580 of the donors, high-throughput TCR beta sequencing was used to judge whether each TCR beta V gene segment behaved as functional or pseudogenic. HLA typing covered class I and class II loci at four-digit resolution. A later genetic analysis took genome-wide SNP genotypes for about three fifths of the roughly 700 donors and used that subset as a discovery cohort. Alongside the repertoire data, information on donor age, sex, ethnicity and CMV serostatus was compiled. Along with the approximately 700-subject first cohort, a separate validation cohort of approximately 110 different subjects was used. In a later analysis, previously published TCR beta repertoires from 666 donors were re-analyzed and high-resolution HLA genotyping was added so that TCR occurrence patterns could be studied. To predict cytomegalovirus infection status, the study brought together high-throughput TCR immunosequencing, statistical association of individual TCRs with disease status, and machine learning.

The cohort comprised fewer than 700 healthy bone marrow donors. At the time of sampling, every cohort member was nominally healthy, though immune exposures that went unrecorded were likely present. The donor tested CMV seronegative and was one of the 352 seronegative cohort members. A peripheral blood sample was provided by each donor, and peripheral blood mononuclear cells were used for TCR beta sequencing. Genomic DNA was extracted from the blood cell samples with the Qiagen DNeasy Blood Extraction Kit. The V and J ends are trimmed by 1 base and 8 bases, leaving 8 bases between them. The germline V gene (reference sequence) gives CDR1 as GTSNPN and CDR2 as SVGIG. From its cysteine to its phenylalanine, the CDR3 spans 11 amino acids. Only CDR3 DNA remains: 33 bases, in frame from the first base. The library was built by means of the immunoSEQ multiplex PCR assay. For the multiplex PCR, a mixture combining 60 forward primers for TCR Vbeta segments and 13 reverse primers for TCR Jbeta segments was used. A multiplex PCR assay on genomic DNA amplified the CDR3 region of rearranged TCR beta genes. The Illumina HiSeq System was used to sequence the amplified TCR beta libraries as 87-base-pair reads. On the study's bioinformatics: A later analysis counted about 82 million unique TCR beta chains across the 690 or so repertoires, and some 11 million of these chains were shared by at least two donors. To remove PCR and sequencing errors, raw reads were error-corrected and collapsed into unique sequences using a nearest-neighbor algorithm that merged closely related sequences. Alignment of CDR3 sequences to IMGT reference sequences was used to assign V, D and J gene segments. For a sequence to be retained, a match of at least six nucleotides to both a V gene segment and a J gene segment was required. A rearrangement counted as productive if the CDR3 had no stop codons and remained in frame with V and J, and every other rearrangement counted as non-productive. CDR3 was defined according to IMGT convention as the region running from the second conserved V-encoded cysteine to the conserved J-encoded phenylalanine. The earlier analysis of 587 of the donors excluded sequences that lacked an unambiguous match to a single V gene segment. An earlier analysis of a few hundred of the donors called V segments functional above 56.7% productive rearrangements and segregating when the between-donor standard deviation exceeded 5%. To diagnose cytomegalovirus status from the catalog of TCR beta chain sequences, a statistical classification framework was built. A later analysis assigned V and J genes by comparing TCR nucleotide sequences with IMGT/GENE-DB human TR gene sequences. In a later analysis, CDR3 sequences and most-parsimonious VDJ recombination scenarios were assigned using the TCRdist pipeline. In a later analysis, each TCR beta chain was defined by its CDR3 amino acid sequence together with its V-gene family, and reads lacking a unique V-gene family were excluded. As a way to deal with suspected cross-contamination and a sequencing artifact, a later analysis dropped roughly 600 nucleotide sequences that were highly shared and had low generation probability. For each public chain, a later analysis derived a clonal expansion index from normalized ranks of inferred template counts within each repertoire. In a later analysis, generation probabilities were computed with a VDJ recombination model fitted to out-of-frame rearrangements, and the resulting probabilities were checked against IGoR. In a later analysis, TCR-TCR, TCR-HLA and TCR-CMV co-occurrence was scored with hypergeometric tests, and a repertoire-size bias correction was applied to TCR pairs. In a later analysis, false discovery rates were estimated by permuting HLA or CMV assignments 20 times. In a later analysis, co-occurring TCRs were grouped with DBSCAN, and TCRdist sequence similarity was added when clustering was performed within HLA-allele-positive subsets. Repertoires with fewer than 30,000 or more than 120,000 public chains were left out of co-occurrence clustering, as were a handful of repertoires with anomalous nucleotide sharing. Held by TCRdb, this immuneACCESS table contains in-frame sequences only and omits some clones. Under half of the omission traces to an unresolved V gene where checked; the cause of the rest is unknown. Clonal size and the V and J genes are those of that table, whereas D and trimming came from the DNA. The sample table contains about 100,000 clones; only one count was recorded for under 80% of them. Of the sample, around 4.4% is held by the ten largest clones.

This clone appeared once. There is no known antigen for this receptor. One base away there is no much larger clone; base qualities are not given. Findings and caveats that apply to the study as a whole: Because HLA typing was unavailable for some donors at each locus, only the typed subset was used in association tests. A further reported finding was that TCR beta sequences accurately predicted the HLA-A and HLA-B alleles for most subjects in the first cohort. In vitro tests confirmed that three of the cytomegalovirus-associated TCR beta chains recognize cytomegalovirus antigens. Compared with equally common non-associated chains, HLA-associated TCR beta chains in a later analysis were more clonally expanded and had lower generation probabilities. Some IMGT-functional V segments, including TRBV6-2 and TRBV6-3, could not be told apart with the 87-base-pair reads, so those segments were excluded. In an earlier analysis of some 540 of the donors, most TCR beta V segments appeared in productive rearrangements about 87% or about 30% of the time, broadly matching IMGT annotations. The earlier analysis of 450 to 700 of the donors excluded 15 to 20 rarely observed V segments, including chromosome 9 orphons, because counts were too low. According to a later genetic analysis, donors in an Asian-associated ancestry cluster had fewer N-insertions in productive TCRs than the roughly 670-donor mean. The presence/absence analyses assumed that sequencing depth was roughly uniform across donors, and that assumption may not be true. In a later analysis, most CMV-associated TCR beta chains were found to appear HLA-restricted, with HLA associations seemingly driven largely by CMV exposure. Correlated functional status among segregating V segments might be attributable to linkage disequilibrium, but an unknown experimental factor could not be ruled out. An association between a missense DCLRE1C variant and V-gene and J-gene trimming of TCR beta chains was found in a later genetic analysis and replicated in an independent cohort. When HLA alleles, especially DR and DQ, strongly co-occurred, TCR associations were difficult to assign to individual alleles. While some public TCRs were present in many individuals, most TCR sequences turned up only very rarely across donors. At a false discovery rate of 0.05, a later analysis linked roughly 17,000 TCR beta sequences to specific HLA alleles. The authors suggested that the approach could potentially be generalized to other disease states and immunological phenotypes. A cluster of highly shared sequence variants was judged likely to be a technical artifact of the sequencing pipeline. A later analysis reported that several top co-occurrence clusters appeared linked to parvovirus B19, influenza, CMV and Epstein-Barr virus. A total of 150 or so TCR beta chains were listed by the study as associated with cytomegalovirus. The only immune exposure information available for the cohort was CMV serostatus. This cohort had only TCR beta chains sequenced, and the lack of alpha or paired-chain data limited which features could be detected. The classifier was reported to diagnose cytomegalovirus status with high specificity and sensitivity in both the original and validation cohorts. According to a later analysis, TCR association rates differed among HLA loci, with DRB1 alleles showing the most associated TCRs and HLA-C alleles showing the fewest.

The V and J genes are TRBV30 and TRBJ1-2; the best D guess is TRBD1, with 6 bases matching. The sequenced sample consisted of PBMCs. The TCR originated in a man aged 40-49 years in good health and CMV-seronegative. The sequence in DNA is TGTGCCTGGAGTGAAGGGGGAGGCTACACCTTC. Translated, it reads CAWSEGGGYTF.